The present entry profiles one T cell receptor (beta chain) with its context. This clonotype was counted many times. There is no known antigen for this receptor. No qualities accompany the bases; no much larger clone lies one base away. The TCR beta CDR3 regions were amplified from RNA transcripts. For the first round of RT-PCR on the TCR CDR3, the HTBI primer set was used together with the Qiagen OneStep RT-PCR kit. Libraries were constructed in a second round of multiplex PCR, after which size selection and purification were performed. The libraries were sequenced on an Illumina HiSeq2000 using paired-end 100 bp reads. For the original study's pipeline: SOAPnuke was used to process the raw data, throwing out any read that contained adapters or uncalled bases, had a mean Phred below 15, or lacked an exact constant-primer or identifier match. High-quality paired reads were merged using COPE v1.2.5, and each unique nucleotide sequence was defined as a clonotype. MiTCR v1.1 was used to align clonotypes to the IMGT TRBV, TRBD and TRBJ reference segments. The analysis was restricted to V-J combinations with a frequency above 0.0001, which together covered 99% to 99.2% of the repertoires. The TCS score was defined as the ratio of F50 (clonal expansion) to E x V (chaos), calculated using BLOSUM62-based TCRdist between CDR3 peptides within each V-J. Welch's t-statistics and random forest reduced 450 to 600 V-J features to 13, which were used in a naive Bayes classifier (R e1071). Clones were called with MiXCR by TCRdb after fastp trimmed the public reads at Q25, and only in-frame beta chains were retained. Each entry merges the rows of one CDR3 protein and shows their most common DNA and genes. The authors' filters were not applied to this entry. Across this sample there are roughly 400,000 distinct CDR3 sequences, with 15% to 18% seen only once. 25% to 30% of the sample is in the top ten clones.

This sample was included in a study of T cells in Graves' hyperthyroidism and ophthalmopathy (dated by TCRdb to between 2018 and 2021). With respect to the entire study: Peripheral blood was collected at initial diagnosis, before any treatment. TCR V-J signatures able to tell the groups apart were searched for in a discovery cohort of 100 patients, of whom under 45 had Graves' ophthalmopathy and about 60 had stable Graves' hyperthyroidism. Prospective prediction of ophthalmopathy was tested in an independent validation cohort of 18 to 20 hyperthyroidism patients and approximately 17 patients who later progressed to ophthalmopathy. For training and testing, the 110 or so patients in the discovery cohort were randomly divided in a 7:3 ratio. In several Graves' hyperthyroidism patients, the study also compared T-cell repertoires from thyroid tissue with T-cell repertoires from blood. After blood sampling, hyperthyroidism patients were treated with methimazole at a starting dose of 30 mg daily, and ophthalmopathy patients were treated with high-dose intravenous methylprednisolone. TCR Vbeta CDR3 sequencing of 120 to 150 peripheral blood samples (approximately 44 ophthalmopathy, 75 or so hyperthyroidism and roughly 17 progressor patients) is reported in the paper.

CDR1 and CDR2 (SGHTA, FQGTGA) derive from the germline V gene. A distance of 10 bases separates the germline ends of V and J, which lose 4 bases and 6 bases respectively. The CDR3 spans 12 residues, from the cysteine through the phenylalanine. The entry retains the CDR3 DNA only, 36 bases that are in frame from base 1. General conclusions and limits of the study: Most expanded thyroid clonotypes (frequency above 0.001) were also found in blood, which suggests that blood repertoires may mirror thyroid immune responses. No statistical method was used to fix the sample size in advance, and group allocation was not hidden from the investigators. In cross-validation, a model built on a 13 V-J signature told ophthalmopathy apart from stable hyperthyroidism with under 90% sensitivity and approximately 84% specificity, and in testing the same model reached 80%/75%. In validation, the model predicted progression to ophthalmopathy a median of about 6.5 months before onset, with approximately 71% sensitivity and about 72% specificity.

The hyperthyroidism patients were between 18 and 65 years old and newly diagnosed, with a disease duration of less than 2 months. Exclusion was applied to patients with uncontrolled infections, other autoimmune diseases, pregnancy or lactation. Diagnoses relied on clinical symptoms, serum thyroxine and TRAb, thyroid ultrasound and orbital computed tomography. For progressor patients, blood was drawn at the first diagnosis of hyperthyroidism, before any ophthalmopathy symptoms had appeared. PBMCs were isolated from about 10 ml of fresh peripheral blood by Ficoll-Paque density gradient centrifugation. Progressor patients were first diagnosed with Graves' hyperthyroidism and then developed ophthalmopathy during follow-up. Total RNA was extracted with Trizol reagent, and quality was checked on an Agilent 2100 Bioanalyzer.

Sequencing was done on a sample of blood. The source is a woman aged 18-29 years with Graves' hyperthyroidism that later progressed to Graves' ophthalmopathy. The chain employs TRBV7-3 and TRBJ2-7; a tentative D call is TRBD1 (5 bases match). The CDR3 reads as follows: CASSSYQGEQYF. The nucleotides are TGTGCCAGCAGCTCCTACCAGGGCGAGCAGTACTTC.